One and the same sample provided the 18 T cell receptor beta chains below, sequenced in a study of blood T cell repertoires in COVID-19. Sequencing used immunoSEQ multiplex PCR; TCRdb keeps in-frame clones, though not all of them. Of tens of thousands of clones listed, roughly 90% are singletons. Sequencing input: peripheral blood. The receptors come from a man aged 45-60 years with COVID-19, enrolled during active disease.

This sequence joins TRBV15 and TRBJ1-5; D might be TRBD1 (6 bases). The V gene lost 5 bases and the J gene lost 3 bases, with 14 bases spanning the gap. Germline CDR1 is LNHNV and CDR2 is YYDKDF (reference sequence). This CDR3 comprises 15 residues. CDR3 nucleotide sequence: TGTGCCACCAGCCCTGCCCGGGGACACAATCAGCCCCAGCATTTT. This sequence encodes CATSPARGHNQPQHF.

This chain connects TRBV3-1 (or the pseudogene TRBV3-2) to TRBJ2-7, with D perhaps TRBD2 (5 bases). This CDR3 comprises 19 residues. The V gene lost 1 base and the J gene lost 4 bases, with 26 bases spanning the gap. Germline CDR1 and CDR2: LGHDT and YNNKEL (reference sequence). CDR3 sequence reads: CASSQVQPDSRGSRYEQYF. CDR3 DNA: TGTGCCAGCAGCCAAGTCCAACCCGACTCTCGAGGGTCCCGTTACGAGCAGTACTTC.

The chain recombines TRBV7-8 with TRBJ2-7, with 14 bases aligning to TRBD2. The CDR3 extends over 17 amino acids. Germline assignment: CDR1 SGHVS and CDR2 FQNEAQ. V shed 8 bases, J shed 2 bases, and the junction held 11 bases outside the gene matches. CDR3 in amino acids: CASGIGTSGGLTYEQYF. As DNA, the CDR3 is TGTGCCAGCGGAATCGGGACTAGCGGGGGCCTCACCTACGAGCAGTACTTC. Together with reference TRBV7-8 and TRBJ2-7, the CDR3 gives the full variable domain: GAGVSQSPRYKVAKRGQDVALRCDPISGHVSLFWYQQALGQGPEFLTYFQNEAQLDKSGLPSDRFFAERPEGSVSTLKIQRTQQEDSAVYLCASGIGTSGGLTYEQYFGPGTRLTVT.

The chain uses TRBV7-9 and TRBJ2-3, with D unclear. Germline V gene data show CDR1 as SEHNR and CDR2 as FQNEAQ (reference sequence). V lost 5 bases and J 6 bases, leaving 12 bases between the germline ends. The CDR3 covers 13 residues. The CDR3 sequence: CASSLRGPDTQYF. CDR3 in DNA: TGTGCCAGCAGCCTCCGAGGTCCTGATACGCAGTATTTT.

The sample holds one count of this clone. The chain uses TRBV18 and TRBJ2-7, with D possibly TRBD1 on 5 matching bases. The germline gives CDR1 KGHSH, CDR2 LQKENI. V was trimmed by 0 bases and J by 0 bases, leaving 9 bases between them. The CDR3 contains 15 residues. The CDR3 region has the DNA TGTGCCAGCTCACCACCGGGGCGTTCCTCCTACGAGCAGTACTTC. It yields the protein CASSPPGRSSYEQYF.

The J gene is TRBJ2-3, the V gene TRBV5-4; a weak D match, TRBD2 (6 bases). Germline-derived CDR1 and CDR2 are SGHNT and YYREEE (reference sequence). CDR3 length equals 15 residues. Trimming shortened V by 2 bases and J by 2 bases, and 12 bases separated the two germline ends. DNA of the CDR3: TGTGCCAGCAGCTTTTCGGGACTTAACACAGATACGCAGTATTTT. Translating it yields CASSFSGLNTDTQYF.

The CDR3 spells CASSQDTGRGLEEQYF. The CDR3 DNA follows: TGCGCCAGCAGCCAAGATACGGGCAGGGGGCTGGAAGAGCAGTACTTC. This chain joins TRBV4-3 and TRBJ2-7, with 8 nucleotides matching TRBD1. Germline V gene sequence: CDR1 LGHNA, CDR2 YSLEER. V was pared by 0 bases and J by 7 bases, with 11 bases of the junction left unmatched. The CDR3 runs to 16 residues.

The genes are TRBV24-1 and TRBJ1-2; D is uncertain. V shed 0 bases and J shed 8 bases, with 3 bases lying between them. The CDR3 totals 11 residues. Germline CDR1 is KGHDR and CDR2 is SFDVKD. DNA for the CDR3: TGTGCCACCAGTGATTTGGGCGGCTACACCTTC. It yields the protein CATSDLGGYTF.

This chain uses TRBV5-1 with TRBJ1-6; D uncertain. The CDR3 sequence is 14 residues long. Trimming cost V 0 bases and J 9 bases, with 10 bases left between them. Per germline, CDR1 SGHRS and CDR2 YFSETQ. The chain's CDR3 is CASSLGDTISPLHF. In DNA form, the CDR3 reads TGCGCCAGCAGCTTGGGTGACACGATTTCACCCCTCCACTTT. The full variable domain, its missing parts supplied by reference TRBV5-1 and TRBJ1-6, is KAGVTQTPRYLIKTRGQQVTLSCSPISGHRSVSWYQQTPGQGLQFLFEYFSETQRNKGNFPGRFSGRQFSNSRSEMNVSTLELGDSALYLCASSLGDTISPLHFGNGTRLTVT.

The gene calls are TRBV4-1 and TRBJ1-3; D remains unclear. Trimming cost V 0 bases and J 0 bases, with 6 bases left between them. There are 15 residues in the CDR3. The germline gives CDR1 MGHRA, CDR2 YSYEKL. CDR3 sequence reads: CASSQDRDSGNTIYF. CDR3 bases: TGCGCCAGCAGCCAAGACCGGGACTCTGGAAACACCATATATTTT.

The rearrangement joins TRBV14 to TRBJ1-2, with no clear D. Trimming pared 1 base from V and 0 bases from J, leaving 6 bases between. The CDR3 spans 14 residues. The V gene's germline CDR1 is SGHDN and CDR2 FVKESK. DNA of the CDR3: TGTGCCAGCAGCCAAGGGCAGACTAACTATGGCTACACCTTC. Translated: CASSQGQTNYGYTF.

The chain recombines TRBV27 with TRBJ1-2, with TRBD1 identical over 7 bases. This CDR3 region has 15 residues. J gave up 2 bases and V 5 bases, and 8 bases lay outside the gene matches. The germline gives CDR1 MNHEY, CDR2 SMNVEV (reference sequence). Here the CDR3 reads CASSLRPDRNYGYTF. CDR3 coding DNA: TGTGCCAGCAGTCTGCGACCGGACAGGAACTATGGCTACACCTTC.

The chain carries TRBV4-1 and TRBJ2-2, with D possibly matching TRBD2 (5 bases). There are 14 residues in the CDR3. Germline V lookup: CDR1 MGHRA, CDR2 YSYEKL. V dropped 2 bases and J dropped 4 bases, with 8 bases sitting between them. CDR3 sequence reads: CASSQLRATGELFF. The CDR3 nucleotides are TGCGCCAGCAGCCAACTGAGGGCCACCGGGGAGCTGTTTTTT.

The sample holds a few counts of this clone. V usage is TRBV7-9 and J usage is TRBJ1-2; D is undetermined. V was trimmed by 6 bases and J by 4 bases, leaving 15 bases between them. The CDR3 runs 14 residues. Per germline, CDR1 SEHNR and CDR2 FQNEAQ (reference sequence). The CDR3, as DNA: TGTGCCAGCAGTCATGGGCGCTTTGTCTATGGCTACACCTTC. The encoded protein is CASSHGRFVYGYTF.

The chain uses TRBV11-1 and TRBJ1-5; D is perhaps TRBD1 (6 bases). The CDR3 totals 14 residues. Trimming took off 5 bases at V and 2 bases at J, with 10 bases between the two ends. Germline V lookup: CDR1 SGHAT, CDR2 FQDESV (reference sequence). CDR3 protein: CASSIRQGNQPQHF. CDR3 coding DNA: TGTGCCAGCAGCATCAGACAGGGCAATCAGCCCCAGCATTTT.

The chain carries TRBV2 and TRBJ1-2; TRBD1 aligns across 7 bases. Looked up from germline, CDR1 is SNHLY and CDR2 is FYNNEI. The V gene end was trimmed by 4 bases and the J gene end by 5 bases; junction bases not matched to a gene: 10. CDR3 length: 15 amino acids. CDR3 sequence (DNA): TGTGCCAGCAGTGTCCTAGACAGGGAGGTTTATGGCTACACCTTC. Its translation: CASSVLDREVYGYTF. Combining the CDR3 with reference TRBV2 and TRBJ1-2 gives the whole variable domain EPEVTQTPSHQVTQMGQEVILRCVPISNHLYFYWYRQILGQKVEFLVSFYNNEISEKSEIFDDQFSVERPDGSNFTLKIRSTKLEDSAMYFCASSVLDREVYGYTFGSGTRLTVV.

V gene TRBV15 combines with J gene TRBJ1-5; the D gene is possibly TRBD1 (6 bases). This CDR3 spans 14 amino acids. CDR1 is LNHNV and CDR2 is YYDKDF in the germline V gene (reference sequence). Deletions cut 1 base from V and 4 bases from J, with 8 bases between. CDR3 residues: CATSRGTENQPQHF. CDR3 DNA sequence: TGTGCCACCAGCAGAGGGACAGAAAATCAGCCCCAGCATTTT.

The rearrangement joins TRBV10-3 to TRBJ1-5, with 7 bases matching TRBD1. Losses at the gene ends were 10 bases for V and 2 bases for J; bases not matched to a gene: 8. The CDR3 is 14 residues long. CDR1 and CDR2 from the germline V gene are ENHRY and SYGVKD. CDR3 sequence: CATETGLGNQPQHF. The CDR3 bases are TGTGCCACCGAGACAGGGTTGGGCAATCAGCCCCAGCATTTT.